These 22 T cell receptor beta chains were all obtained from the same sample, sequenced in a study of glioma-infiltrating T cells. Amplification of TCR alpha and beta CDR3 regions from RNA used iRepertoire nested multiplex PCR. In TCRdb, the multiplex PCR reads were re-called with MiXCR into one record per CDR3 protein. The sample holds roughly 350,000 distinct CDR3 sequences; about 40% are singletons and the top ten take around 12%. Sample: glioma tissue, nonneoplastic brain tissue, or PBMCs (not recorded which). The source of these receptors is a human donor with low-grade glioma or glioblastoma, undergoing nonglioma brain surgery, or in good health (not recorded which).

To note about this clonotype: This may be a read error, as it is one base from a much larger clone. The chain combines TRBV15 with TRBJ2-3; D gene uncertain. Trimming cost V 7 bases and J 7 bases, with 15 bases left between them. Germline V gives CDR1 LNHNV, CDR2 YYDKDF (reference sequence). The CDR3 consists of 13 residues. CDR3 amino acids: CATTRWGKHTQYF. CDR3 in DNA: TGTGCCACCACCAGGTGGGGAAAGCATACGCAGTATTTT. Full variable domain (missing parts from reference TRBV15 and TRBJ2-3): DAMVIQNPRYQVTQFGKPVTLSCSQTLNHNVMYWYQQKSSQAPKLLFHYYDKDFNNEADTPDNFQSRRPNTSFCFLDIRSPGLGDTAMYLCATTRWGKHTQYFGPGTRLTVL.

This clonotype was observed a few times. The chain has TRBV6-1 and TRBJ1-5; D is ambiguous. This CDR3 region has 15 residues. The germline V and J ends were trimmed by 5 bases and 0 bases, with 11 bases remaining between them. Germline loops: CDR1 MNHNS, CDR2 SASEGT. The CDR3 DNA is TGTGCCAGCAGTCTCTCCGACGGTAGCAATCAGCCCCAGCATTTT. It is translated as CASSLSDGSNQPQHF.

Concerning this clonotype itself: A much more abundant neighbour one base away suggests this may be a read error. The rearrangement joins TRBV6-9 to TRBJ2-3; D may correspond to TRBD1 or TRBD2 (5 bases each). Germline CDR1 and CDR2: MNHGY and SVAAGI. The CDR3 runs 15 residues. In DNA, the CDR3 is TGTGCCAGCAGCTACCTTTTCAACGGGGCTGATACGCAGTGTTTT. It encodes CASSYLFNGADTQCF.

The table lists this clonotype with a few counts. The chain joins TRBV7-9 to TRBJ2-5, with TRBD1 matching 9 bases. The germline V gene encodes CDR1 SEHNR and CDR2 FQNEAQ (reference sequence). CDR3 length: 14 amino acids. V shed 7 bases, J shed 5 bases, and the junction held 8 bases outside the gene matches. This CDR3 reads CASTQNRGPETQYF. In nucleotides, the CDR3 is TGTGCCAGCACGCAAAACAGGGGGCCGGAGACCCAGTACTTC.

This clonotype was found many times. The rearrangement joins TRBV6-2 or TRBV6-3 to TRBJ1-1; 8 bases fit TRBD1. Germline lookup yields CDR1 MNHEY and CDR2 SVGEGT. V lost 6 bases, J lost 1 base, and 7 bases stayed unmatched. There are 15 residues in the CDR3. The CDR3 loop is CASRPGGSTNTEAFF. CDR3 DNA: TGTGCCAGCAGGCCAGGGGGCTCCACGAACACTGAAGCTTTCTTT.

This clonotype was counted at least ten times. The rearrangement links TRBV28 to TRBJ2-7; 8 bases are shared with TRBD1. Germline-derived CDR1 and CDR2 are MDHEN and SYDVKM. CDR3 length equals 16 residues. V shed 4 bases, J shed 3 bases, and the junction held 11 bases outside the gene matches. The CDR3 loop is CASSSTPRTGLYEQYF. In nucleotides, the CDR3 is TGTGCCAGCAGTTCCACCCCCCGGACAGGGCTCTACGAGCAGTACTTC.

This chain joins TRBV7-2 and TRBJ2-4; 8 bases are shared with TRBD2. The V gene's germline CDR1 is SGHTA and CDR2 FQGNSA. CDR3 length equals 17 residues. V dropped 5 bases and J dropped 1; count of bases not matched to a gene: 10. The CDR3 loop reads CASSQQGGRRAKNIQYF. The CDR3 nucleotides are TGTGCCAGCAGCCAGCAGGGCGGGAGGCGGGCCAAAAACATTCAGTACTTC.

Turning to this clonotype: The junction differs from germline at one of its ends, possibly a read error. This chain connects TRBV7-9 to TRBJ1-5, with D maybe TRBD1 (5 bases). Germline CDR1 SEHNR, CDR2 FQNEAQ (reference sequence). The CDR3 is 16 residues long. The CDR3 reads CAGSYYGHPRNQPQHF. The CDR3 DNA sequence: TGTGCCGGCAGCTATTACGGACACCCTCGAAATCAGCCCCAGCATTTT. Supplemented by reference TRBV7-9 and TRBJ1-5, the full variable domain reads DTGVSQNPRHKITKRGQNVTFRCDPISEHNRLYWYRQTLGQGPEFLTYFQNEAQLEKSRLLSDRFSAERPKGSFSTLEIQRTEQGDSAMYLCAGSYYGHPRNQPQHFGDGTRLSIL.

A remark on this clonotype: A read error is possible here, since a much larger clone lies one base away. The chain recombines TRBV6-5 with TRBJ2-1; D may be TRBD2 (5 bases). CDR3 length: 15 residues. Trimming took 5 bases from V and 2 from J, leaving 13 bases between them. Germline-derived CDR1 and CDR2 are MNHEY and SVGAGI. CDR3 residues: CASSRGRGAYNEQFF. The CDR3 DNA sequence: TGTGCCAGCAGTAGAGGACGGGGTGCCTACAATGAGCAGTTCTTC.

This chain uses TRBV29-1 with TRBJ1-2, with 7 bases identical to TRBD1. The CDR3 sequence is 14 residues long. Germline CDR1 SQVTM, CDR2 ANQGSEA. V was clipped by 6 bases and J by 5 bases; unmatched bases: 12. CDR3 in DNA: TGCAGCGTGTTACAGGGGCGGGGGGATTATGGCTACACCTTC. This gives the protein CSVLQGRGDYGYTF.

This clonotype was counted between two and nine times. The chain is built from TRBV20-1 and TRBJ1-4; no clear D. The CDR3 sequence is 12 residues long. The germline V and J ends were trimmed by 2 bases and 8 bases, with 9 bases remaining between them. Germline assignment: CDR1 DFQATT and CDR2 SNEGSKA (reference sequence). CDR3 region: CSARNPPEKLFF. The CDR3 DNA reads as TGCAGTGCTAGAAATCCTCCAGAAAAACTGTTTTTT.

This chain joins TRBV6-1 and TRBJ1-5; D gene unclear. CDR3 length: 14 residues. V gave up 10 bases and J gave up 2 bases, with 15 bases separating them. Germline V lookup: CDR1 MNHNS, CDR2 SASEGT. The CDR3 region has the DNA TGTGCCACCTCTGGTACGGGTGGCAATCAGCCCCAGCATTTT. It specifies CATSGTGGNQPQHF.

This chain uses TRBV7-9 with TRBJ1-6; TRBD1 might be the D (5 bases). Germline lookup yields CDR1 SEHNR and CDR2 FQNEAQ (reference sequence). There are 11 residues in the CDR3. V dropped 5 bases and J dropped 16 bases, with 12 bases sitting between them. In DNA form, the CDR3 reads TGTGCCAGCAGCCCAGACAGAGAACTCCACTTT. Translated, it gives CASSPDRELHF.

This clonotype was counted between two and nine times. The J gene is TRBJ2-7, the V gene TRBV5-1; TRBD1 matches at 7 bases. Germline CDR1 reads SGHRS; CDR2 reads YFSETQ. Trimming cost V 4 bases and J 1 base; bases outside gene matches: 14. The CDR3 has 17 residues. CDR3: CASSKPDRNLFSYEQYF. CDR3 DNA sequence: TGCGCCAGCAGCAAGCCGGACAGGAACCTTTTTTCCTACGAGCAGTACTTC.

This rearrangement joins TRBV19 to TRBJ2-1; tentatively, D is TRBD2 (5 bases). Between the trimmed V and J ends, which lost 4 bases and 9 bases, there was a span of 13 bases. This CDR3 is 13 amino acids long. Germline CDR1 reads LNHDA; CDR2 reads SQIVND (reference sequence). The CDR3 reads CASSTILSGEQFF. DNA of the CDR3: TGTGCCAGTAGTACGATACTGAGCGGTGAGCAGTTCTTC.

Here the CDR3 DNA reads TGTGCCAGCAGTTTGGTCAAGGGTAACTCCTACGAGCAGTACTTC. Protein sequence: CASSLVKGNSYEQYF. The chain recombines TRBV27 with TRBJ2-7; no definite D call. The CDR3 sequence is 15 residues long. V dropped 3 bases and J dropped 0 bases, with 12 bases sitting between them. The germline CDR1 and CDR2 sequences are MNHEY and SMNVEV (reference sequence).

Many counts were recorded for this clonotype. The chain links TRBV30 to TRBJ2-7; 12 nucleotides align to TRBD2. Germline CDR1 is GTSNPN and CDR2 is SVGIG (reference sequence). Trimming removed 2 bases from V and 4 bases from J; junction bases left unmatched: 3. The CDR3 has 14 amino acids. Here the CDR3 reads CAWSLLAGGYEQYF. In DNA, the CDR3 is TGTGCCTGGAGTCTCCTAGCGGGAGGGTACGAGCAGTACTTC.

This sequence joins TRBV4-1 and TRBJ2-7; 7 nucleotides match TRBD2. Germline CDR1 MGHRA, CDR2 YSYEKL. The trim removed 0 bases at V and 0 bases at J, leaving 14 bases unmatched. The CDR3 is 19 residues long. CDR3 sequence (DNA): TGCGCCAGCAGCCAAGATCGTTTGGGGCTAGCGGTAAACTCCTACGAGCAGTACTTC. Its translation is CASSQDRLGLAVNSYEQYF.

Comment on this clonotype: Being one base from a much bigger clone, this may be a read error. The chain joins TRBV7-2 to TRBJ2-1; 15 bases agree with TRBD2. The CDR3 has 15 amino acids. The germline CDR1 and CDR2 sequences are SGHTA and FQGNSA. Trimming took 6 bases from V and 7 from J; bases not matched to a gene: 4. The CDR3 DNA sequence: TGTGCCAGCAGATACGGACTAGCGGGAGGGAATGAGCAGTTCTTC. This gives the protein CASRYGLAGGNEQFF.

With regard to this clonotype: Germline and junction disagree at one end, which may indicate a read error. The rearrangement links TRBV20-1 to TRBJ2-1; the D gene is possibly TRBD2 (5 bases). Germline-derived CDR1 and CDR2 are DFQATT and SNEGSKA (reference sequence). The CDR3 consists of 12 residues. CDR3 bases: TGCTGTGCTAAAGAGGGTATGAATGAGCAGTTCTTC. Its translation: CCAKEGMNEQFF.

The chain is built from TRBV7-9 and TRBJ2-7; tentatively, D is TRBD1 (5 bases). The CDR3 has 14 residues. Germline V gene sequence: CDR1 SEHNR, CDR2 FQNEAQ (reference sequence). The V end lost 5 bases, the J end lost 0 bases, and 11 bases lay between the germline ends. The CDR3 spells CASSLQESSYEQYF. The CDR3 DNA reads as TGTGCCAGCAGCCTACAGGAGAGCTCCTACGAGCAGTACTTC.

This chain connects TRBV4-1 to TRBJ2-7; 8 bases align to TRBD1. Germline lookup yields CDR1 MGHRA and CDR2 YSYEKL. The V and J ends lost 4 bases and 0 bases, in that order; junction bases with no gene match: 11. The CDR3 runs 17 residues. The CDR3 bases are TGCGCCAGCAGCCCCGCAGGGGGCCCAATTAGCTCCTACGAGCAGTACTTC. This translates into CASSPAGGPISSYEQYF.